This TCR beta chain was documented in a study of molecular identifiers for immune sequencing clone quantification. General study results and limits: It was shown that clones above 20 RNA copies held over 99% of effector molecules, but under 1% in naive cells.

Naive CD8 T cells were sorted as CD8+CD4-CCR7+CD45RA+. CDR3 length: 14 residues. Unmatched junction bases numbered 5, after V lost 3 bases and J lost 5 bases. Germline CDR1 is MDHEN and CDR2 is SYDVKM. The sample holds many counts of this clonotype. Antigen specificity is unknown. Preparation of the bulk TCR libraries relied on previously described methods and listed TCR primers. TCRdb analysed the PCR reads with MiXCR anew, one entry per CDR3 protein. The sample has under 100,000 distinct CDR3 sequences, roughly 23% seen once; the top ten hold 0.7% to 0.8%. The genes are TRBV28 and TRBJ2-7, with 9 positions matching TRBD1. This sequence originates from a human donor in good health. Some libraries in this study had Jurkat cell RNA spiked in. The sample taken for sequencing was naive CD8+ T cells from blood, with Jurkat cell RNA spiked in. Subset defined: FACS-sorted CD8+CD4-CCR7+CD45RA+ naive T cells. CDR3: CASSFYRGPDEQYF. The CDR3 DNA is TGTGCCAGCAGTTTCTACAGGGGGCCGGACGAGCAGTACTTC. Full variable domain (missing parts from reference TRBV28 and TRBJ2-7): DVKVTQSSRYLVKRTGEKVFLECVQDMDHENMFWYRQDPGLGLRLIYFSYDVKMKEKGDIPEGYSVSREKKERFSLILESASTNQTSMYLCASSFYRGPDEQYFGPGTRLTVT.